This T cell receptor beta chain is from a study of T cell responses to AZD1222 COVID-19 vaccine. The CDR3 is 15 amino acids. Per the germline V gene, CDR1 is SGHRS and CDR2 is YFSETQ. With V trimmed by 2 bases and J by 2 bases, 3 bases remained unmatched. Assay: immunoSEQ multiplex PCR; the TCRdb copy retains only in-frame clones and omits some. This sample has roughly 120,000 clones, with 91% found just once. Notes on this clone: Antigen: not known.

Study conclusions and caveats: Nearly half of spike-specific TCRs reportedly target variant regions that are unmutated in the B.1.351 and B.1.1.7 variants. There were repertoire samples only from the period after the peak T cell response.

Sequencing was performed on peripheral blood, taken on day 0 of AZD1222 vaccination. The chain carries TRBV5-1 and TRBJ2-7; 11 bases line up with TRBD2. The sequence came from an adult in good health. This CDR3 is CASSFTSGSAYEQYF. The CDR3 DNA reads as TGCGCCAGCAGCTTCACTAGCGGGAGTGCCTACGAGCAGTACTTC.